This entry lists 4 T cell receptor beta chains sequenced from one sample in a study of neurological immune-mediated disorders. TCRdb independently ran MiXCR on the 5' RACE reads; one entry per CDR3 protein. This sample carries 75,000 to 90,000 distinct CDR3 sequences, approximately 10% of them seen once, and the ten largest clones take about 1.7%. The sample consisted of PBMCs. The receptor source for this set is a man aged 35-49 years in good health.

This clonotype was observed a few times. The chain has TRBV3-1 and TRBJ1-2; D gene unclear. The CDR3 covers 13 residues. Trimming shortened V by 0 bases and J by 6 bases, and 8 bases separated the two germline ends. Germline-derived CDR1 and CDR2 are LGHDT and YNNKEL (reference sequence). DNA of the CDR3: TGTGCCAGCAGCCAAGACCGTAGTGATGGCTACACCTTC. This gives the protein CASSQDRSDGYTF.

This clonotype was observed at least ten times. The chain joins TRBV5-5 to TRBJ1-6; no clear D. V was cut by 0 bases and J by 6 bases, with 7 bases left in between. The CDR3 runs to 14 residues. Germline assignment: CDR1 SGHKS and CDR2 YYEKEE (reference sequence). In nucleotides, the CDR3 is TGTGCCAGCAGCTTGGGAACCCTTAATTCACCCCTCCACTTT. Translated: CASSLGTLNSPLHF.

In its sample, this clonotype was seen many times. The V and J genes are TRBV7-9 and TRBJ2-7; the D gene is possibly TRBD1 (5 bases). Trimming cost V 2 bases and J 6 bases, with 20 bases left between them. There are 16 residues in the CDR3. Germline V gene sequence: CDR1 SEHNR, CDR2 FQNEAQ (reference sequence). The CDR3 region is CASSLSWAGFDPEQYF. As DNA, the CDR3 is TGTGCCAGCAGCTTATCTTGGGCAGGGTTCGATCCCGAGCAGTACTTC.

This clonotype was seen ten or more times. This chain uses TRBV20-1 with TRBJ2-6; D is ambiguous. V was cut by 6 bases and J by 0 bases, with 9 bases left in between. This CDR3 spans 14 amino acids. Germline loops: CDR1 DFQATT, CDR2 SNEGSKA (reference sequence). CDR3 loop: CSAIPISGANVLTF. The CDR3 DNA reads as TGCAGTGCCATCCCCATCTCTGGGGCCAACGTCCTGACTTTC.